This TCR beta chain is drawn from a study of cytomegalovirus exposure and HLA in healthy donors. Both 60 Vbeta primers and 13 Jbeta primers went into the PCR. Clones were sequenced by immunoSEQ multiplex PCR, and TCRdb holds only the in-frame ones, with some missing. The sample gives over 120,000 clones, around 80% of which show up once; 2.9% is in the top ten. After removal of 5 bases from V and 3 bases from J, the junction contained 7 bases not matched to a gene. The CDR3 is made up of 15 amino acids. Germline CDR1 reads MNHEY; CDR2 reads SVGAGI. The specimen sequenced was PBMCs. This receptor was obtained from a woman aged 30 to 39 in good health and CMV-seronegative. This chain connects TRBV6-5 to TRBJ2-1, with 7 nucleotides matching TRBD2. The CDR3 reads CASSRRDYYYNEQFF. Here the CDR3 DNA reads TGTGCCAGCAGTCGGCGGGACTACTACTACAATGAGCAGTTCTTC.